The 4 T cell receptor beta chains below come from one sample, sequenced in a study of T-cell memory formation after mild COVID-19. MiXCR, run by TCRdb on the 5' RACE reads, gives a single entry per CDR3 protein. The sample comprises 560,000 or so distinct CDR3 sequences, 17% of which are singletons, and about 8.1% rests with the top ten. Sequencing input: PBMCs or a T cell subset sorted from them (not recorded which). All receptors derive from an adult woman who had mild COVID-19 (a few samples of this study predate the infection). Cell type and time point are not known.

J is TRBJ2-7 and V is TRBV7-2; the match to TRBD2 covers 8 bases. V shed 5 bases and J 3 bases; nucleotides not matched to a gene: 6. Germline-derived CDR1 and CDR2 are SGHTA and FQGNSA. The CDR3 consists of 14 residues. In DNA form, the CDR3 reads TGTGCCAGCAGCCCCCAGCGGGAGTTCTACGAGCAGTACTTC. Its protein is CASSPQREFYEQYF. Looking up the rest from reference TRBV7-2 and TRBJ2-7 gives the full variable domain: GAGVSQSPSNKVTEKGKDVELRCDPISGHTALYWYRQSLGQGLEFLIYFQGNSAPDKSGLPSDRFSAERTGGSVSTLTIQRTQQEDSAVYLCASSPQREFYEQYFGPGTRLTVT.

V is TRBV9 and J is TRBJ2-7; D gene unclear. From germline, CDR1 is SGDLS and CDR2 YYNGEE. The CDR3 covers 14 residues. Trimming pared 0 bases from V and 3 bases from J, leaving 10 bases between. CDR3 sequence (DNA): TGTGCCAGCAGCGTAGATCAGAATGGCTACGAGCAGTACTTC. As protein: CASSVDQNGYEQYF.

The chain combines TRBV18 with TRBJ2-7; D remains unclear. Germline V gives CDR1 KGHSH, CDR2 LQKENI. Trimming removed 1 base at V and 5 bases at J, with 18 bases between. The CDR3 consists of 16 residues. In DNA form, the CDR3 reads TGTGCCAGCTCACCACTTTTGATTGACGCTGCACACGAGCAGTACTTC. Protein: CASSPLLIDAAHEQYF.

There are a few counts of this clonotype. This sequence joins TRBV9 and TRBJ2-3; 7 positions agree with TRBD1. Germline CDR1 is SGDLS and CDR2 is YYNGEE. The junction had 9 bases not matched to a gene; V was cut back by 4 bases and J by 4 bases. The CDR3 runs to 15 residues. This chain's CDR3 is CASSPRQGTADTQYF. The CDR3 region has the DNA TGTGCCAGCAGCCCTCGACAGGGCACGGCAGATACGCAGTATTTT.